Below, 28 T cell receptor beta chains from the same sample are listed, as sequenced in a study of breast tumors, draining lymph nodes, adjacent tissues. One entry per CDR3 protein, called by TCRdb with MiXCR from the multiplex PCR reads. The data hold 60,000 to 65,000 distinct CDR3 sequences, with roughly 59% observed a single time. The material sequenced was breast tumor tissue. All receptors come from a female donor with breast cancer. Some clones in this sample may be carry-over from other donors' samples.

This clonotype was counted many times. The chain recombines TRBV14 with TRBJ2-2; D call uncertain. The CDR3 runs 15 residues. Trimming pared 4 bases from V and 4 bases from J, leaving 13 bases between. From germline, CDR1 is SGHDN and CDR2 FVKESK. The DNA of the CDR3 is TGTGCCAGCAGCCGCCTGATAGTGGGCACCGGGGAGCTGTTTTTT. It yields the protein CASSRLIVGTGELFF. Supplemented by reference TRBV14 and TRBJ2-2, the full variable domain reads EAGVTQFPSHSVIEKGQTVTLRCDPISGHDNLYWYRRVMGKEIKFLLHFVKESKQDESGMPNNRFLAERTGGTYSTLKVQPAELEDSGVYFCASSRLIVGTGELFFGEGSRLTVL.

This clonotype came up many times. The V gene is TRBV3-1, the J gene TRBJ2-5; D gene uncertain. CDR1 and CDR2 (germline): LGHDT, YNNKEL (reference sequence). Trimming took 1 base from V and 4 from J, leaving 10 bases between them. The CDR3 has 14 residues. The CDR3 region has the DNA TGTGCCAGCAGCCAAGGGCTGTTTTTAGAGACCCAGTACTTC. It is translated as CASSQGLFLETQYF.

V and J are TRBV7-3 and TRBJ1-6, with 9 bases aligning to TRBD1. CDR1 is SGHTA, CDR2 FQGTGA, per germline. J was trimmed by 7 bases and V by 1 base; bases with no gene match: 5. The CDR3 spans 16 residues. CDR3 in amino acids: CASSLKGTGRNSPLHF. The CDR3 region has the DNA TGTGCCAGCAGCTTAAAGGGGACAGGGAGGAATTCACCCCTCCACTTT.

This clonotype was seen ten or more times. CDR3 residues: CASSSSGSVYNEQFF. As DNA, the CDR3 is TGTGCCAGCAGCTCAAGCGGGAGCGTCTACAATGAGCAGTTCTTC. The V call is TRBV28, the J call TRBJ2-1; TRBD2 agrees at 8 bases. There are 15 residues in the CDR3. Germline assignment: CDR1 MDHEN and CDR2 SYDVKM. J gave up 3 bases and V 6 bases, and 7 bases lay outside the gene matches.

This clonotype was recorded only once. The chain has TRBV19 and TRBJ1-6, with a possible D match to TRBD1 (6 bases). This CDR3 comprises 15 residues. Germline V gene lookup returns CDR1 LNHDA and CDR2 SQIVND (reference sequence). V lost 3 bases, J lost 10 bases, and 16 bases lay in between. CDR3 DNA sequence: TGTGCCAGTAGTATTCAAGGGACAAGAAGATCACCCCTCCACTTT. Translating gives CASSIQGTRRSPLHF.

This chain's CDR3 is CASSLWDEKLFF. CDR3 sequence (DNA): TGTGCCAGCAGTTTATGGGATGAAAAACTGTTTTTT. The rearrangement uses TRBV28 and TRBJ1-4; D remains ambiguous. The CDR3 extends over 12 amino acids. The V and J ends lost 0 bases and 6 bases respectively, with 2 bases between them. CDR1 and CDR2 from the germline V gene are MDHEN and SYDVKM.

The rearrangement links TRBV19 to TRBJ2-5; 8 nucleotides agree with TRBD1. The J segment lost 4 bases and the V segment lost 4 bases, leaving 2 bases of the junction unmatched. CDR1 is LNHDA, CDR2 SQIVND, per germline (reference sequence). This CDR3 has 13 residues. The chain's CDR3 is CASSKTGAETQYF. CDR3 nucleotides: TGTGCCAGTAGTAAGACAGGGGCAGAGACCCAGTACTTC.

This rearrangement joins TRBV5-1 to TRBJ1-4; no reliable D call. The CDR3 totals 15 residues. From germline, CDR1 is SGHRS and CDR2 YFSETQ. Trimming pared 4 bases from V and 8 bases from J, leaving 18 bases between. The CDR3 coding sequence is TGCGCCAGCAGCCCCGGGAAGCTGGTGGACGAAAAACTGTTTTTT. As protein: CASSPGKLVDEKLFF.

This clonotype has a count of ten or more. The V call is TRBV7-9, the J call TRBJ2-2, with a possible D match to TRBD2 (5 bases). Trimming shortened V by 5 bases and J by 1 base, and 11 bases separated the two germline ends. This CDR3 has 15 amino acids. The germline gives CDR1 SEHNR, CDR2 FQNEAQ (reference sequence). CDR3 amino acids: CASSPSRGNTGELFF. CDR3 in DNA: TGTGCCAGCAGCCCGAGCCGGGGGAACACCGGGGAGCTGTTTTTT. Combining the CDR3 with reference TRBV7-9 and TRBJ2-2 gives the whole variable domain DTGVSQNPRHKITKRGQNVTFRCDPISEHNRLYWYRQTLGQGPEFLTYFQNEAQLEKSRLLSDRFSAERPKGSFSTLEIQRTEQGDSAMYLCASSPSRGNTGELFFGEGSRLTVL.

The chain links TRBV6-5 to TRBJ1-2; D might be TRBD1 (5 bases). The CDR3 sequence is 14 residues long. The V gene lost 6 bases and the J gene lost 6 bases, with 17 bases spanning the gap. Per germline, CDR1 MNHEY and CDR2 SVGAGI. The CDR3 region is CASRRDQANNGYTF. The CDR3 DNA follows: TGTGCCAGCAGGCGGGACCAGGCGAACAATGGCTACACCTTC.

V is TRBV20-1 and J is TRBJ2-7; a possible D gene is TRBD2 (5 bases). Germline loops: CDR1 DFQATT, CDR2 SNEGSKA (reference sequence). This CDR3 contains 13 residues. Trimming stripped 0 bases from V and 6 bases from J, with 12 bases between. As DNA, the CDR3 is TGCAGTGCTAGAGAAGGTGGACTCGGCGAGCAGTACTTC. It codes for CSAREGGLGEQYF.

This chain joins TRBV20-1 and TRBJ1-5; the match to TRBD1 covers 8 bases. The CDR3 has 13 residues. The V segment lost 5 bases and the J segment 7 bases; nucleotides outside the gene matches: 7. Looked up from germline, CDR1 is DFQATT and CDR2 is SNEGSKA (reference sequence). Here the CDR3 reads CSASRQGYQPQHF. DNA for the CDR3: TGCAGTGCTTCAAGACAGGGGTACCAGCCCCAGCATTTT.

This clonotype was picked up a small number of times. The chain carries TRBV2 and TRBJ2-1; D not resolved. Germline CDR1 is SNHLY and CDR2 is FYNNEI. Between the trimmed V and J ends, which lost 8 bases and 3 bases, there was a span of 14 bases. This CDR3 spans 14 amino acids. CDR3 residues: CASRAPGGYNEQFF. Here the CDR3 DNA reads TGTGCCAGCCGTGCCCCTGGCGGCTACAATGAGCAGTTCTTC.

Comments on this clonotype: At one end, the junction sequence differs from germline, possibly due to a read error. The rearrangement joins TRBV19 to TRBJ2-7; D may be TRBD1 (5 bases). The CDR3 is made up of 17 amino acids. The germline V gene encodes CDR1 LNHDA and CDR2 SQIVND (reference sequence). The DNA for the CDR3 is TGTGCCAGTAGAATAGACAGTTCCCCGTTCACTACGGCCGAGCAGTACTTC. Protein: CASRIDSSPFTTAEQYF.

This clonotype was seen ten or more times. The chain carries TRBV28 and TRBJ2-6; D possibly corresponds to TRBD1 (5 bases). The germline V and J ends were trimmed by 2 bases and 0 bases, with 8 bases remaining between them. The V gene's germline CDR1 is MDHEN and CDR2 SYDVKM. The CDR3 length is 16 residues. CDR3 in DNA: TGTGCCAGCAGTTTAGCGACAGTCTCTGGGGCCAACGTCCTGACTTTC. Protein product: CASSLATVSGANVLTF.

The table lists this clonotype with many counts. J is TRBJ2-5 and V is TRBV5-5; 7 nucleotides line up with TRBD2. V lost 2 bases, J lost 7 bases, and 8 bases stayed unmatched. Germline assignment: CDR1 SGHKS and CDR2 YYEKEE (reference sequence). The CDR3 has 14 amino acids. For the CDR3, the DNA is TGTGCCAGCAGCTTTCTAGCGGTTGTGGGGACCCAGTACTTC. It specifies CASSFLAVVGTQYF.

V is TRBV30 and J is TRBJ1-1; D unresolved. Germline values: CDR1 GTSNPN, CDR2 SVGIG (reference sequence). CDR3 length: 15 residues. V was clipped by 2 bases and J by 0 bases, with 13 bases between them. The CDR3 loop reads CAWSPLQTLNTEAFF. The CDR3 coding sequence is TGTGCCTGGAGTCCACTACAGACCCTGAACACTGAAGCTTTCTTT.

The V and J genes are TRBV7-8 and TRBJ2-3; 8 positions match TRBD2. The CDR3 is 16 residues long. Trimming at V came to 5 bases and at J to 2 bases, leaving 9 bases not matched to a gene. In germline, CDR1 is SGHVS, CDR2 FQNEAQ. CDR3 sequence (DNA): TGTGCCAGCAGCCATACAGCGGGAGTCATCACAGATACGCAGTATTTT. It encodes CASSHTAGVITDTQYF.

The chain employs TRBV20-1 and TRBJ1-4; D is perhaps TRBD1 (5 bases). Germline assignment: CDR1 DFQATT and CDR2 SNEGSKA (reference sequence). This CDR3 has 11 residues. The V end lost 2 bases, the J end lost 11 bases, and 9 bases lay between the germline ends. DNA of the CDR3: TGCAGTGCTAGACTAGGGGACAAACTGTTTTTT. Protein: CSARLGDKLFF.

This clonotype was picked up many times. A read error may explain this, as a much larger clone is one base away. V and J are TRBV20-1 and TRBJ2-2; tentative D call: TRBD2 (6 bases). This CDR3 is 15 amino acids long. V was trimmed by 0 bases and J by 6 bases, leaving 14 bases between them. CDR1 and CDR2 (germline): DFQATT, SNEGSKA (reference sequence). The CDR3 reads CSAREGHGGAGELFF. The CDR3 DNA is TGCAGTGCTAGAGAGGGCCACGGAGGGGCCGGGGAGCTGTTTTTT.

The chain has TRBV9 and TRBJ2-3, with 7 bases fitting TRBD1. Germline V gene sequence: CDR1 SGDLS, CDR2 YYNGEE. V shed 3 bases and J 11 bases; nucleotides not matched to a gene: 15. This CDR3 has 15 residues. CDR3 coding DNA: TGTGCCAGCAGCGCGACAGGGAACCGGTACAATGAGCAGTATTTT. Amino acids: CASSATGNRYNEQYF.

In its sample, this clonotype was seen once. The chain employs TRBV7-6 and TRBJ2-3; 10 bases agree with TRBD2. Germline CDR1 reads SGHVS; CDR2 reads FNYEAQ. The V gene end was trimmed by 3 bases and the J gene end by 6 bases; junction bases not matched to a gene: 12. The CDR3 loop spans 17 amino acids. The CDR3, as DNA: TGTGCCAGCAGCTTTGGGGGGCTAGCGGGAGCGGCTGATACGCAGTATTTT. It is translated as CASSFGGLAGAADTQYF. Drawing the rest from reference TRBV7-6 and TRBJ2-3, the complete variable domain is GAGVSQSPRYKVTKRGQDVALRCDPISGHVSLYWYRQALGQGPEFLTYFNYEAQQDKSGLPNDRFSAERPEGSISTLTIQRTEQRDSAMYRCASSFGGLAGAADTQYFGPGTRLTVL.

The chain recombines TRBV20-1 with TRBJ1-2; TRBD1 matches 9 bases. With 5 bases clipped from V and 4 bases from J, the junction kept 2 bases outside the gene matches. Looked up from germline, CDR1 is DFQATT and CDR2 is SNEGSKA (reference sequence). The CDR3 covers 12 residues. The CDR3 region has the DNA TGCAGTGCTCCGACAGGGGGCTATGGCTACACCTTC. Its protein product is CSAPTGGYGYTF.

The chain has TRBV4-1 and TRBJ2-3; the D gene is possibly TRBD1 (5 bases). Trimming left V 0 bases short and J 3 bases short, with 10 bases between. This CDR3 is 15 amino acids long. CDR1 is MGHRA, CDR2 YSYEKL, per germline. The CDR3 DNA sequence: TGCGCCAGCAGCCAAGATCATAGGGGTACAGATACGCAGTATTTT. This encodes CASSQDHRGTDTQYF.

This clonotype was seen many times. The rearrangement uses TRBV10-3 and TRBJ2-3; no clear D. This CDR3 contains 14 residues. Trimming cost V 7 bases and J 2 bases, with 13 bases left between them. Germline values: CDR1 ENHRY, CDR2 SYGVKD. The CDR3 spells CAIMPNGFTDTQYF. As DNA, the CDR3 is TGTGCCATCATGCCGAATGGGTTCACAGATACGCAGTATTTT.

The V and J genes are TRBV20-1 and TRBJ2-7; possibly TRBD2 for D (5 bases). Looked up from germline, CDR1 is DFQATT and CDR2 is SNEGSKA (reference sequence). Trimming pared 3 bases from V and 3 bases from J, leaving 12 bases between. The CDR3 totals 13 residues. In DNA, the CDR3 is TGCAGTGCTAGTGGCGGGCGGAACTACGAGCAGTACTTC. It yields the protein CSASGGRNYEQYF.

The chain uses TRBV27 and TRBJ1-2; tentative D call: TRBD1 (5 bases). There are 14 residues in the CDR3. Trimming cost V 5 bases and J 2 bases, with 12 bases left between them. From germline, CDR1 is MNHEY and CDR2 SMNVEV (reference sequence). The CDR3 bases are TGTGCCAGCAGTGAACTCCGACAGAACTATGGCTACACCTTC. This codes for CASSELRQNYGYTF.

This clonotype was counted at least ten times. V usage is TRBV6-5 and J usage is TRBJ2-7; 8 nucleotides line up with TRBD1. The ends lost 1 base at V and 6 bases at J; junction bases unmatched: 8. Germline values: CDR1 MNHEY, CDR2 SVGAGI. The CDR3 loop spans 15 amino acids. The CDR3 nucleotides read TGTGCCAGCAGTTACTTCGGCAGGGGGCGGCTCGAGCAGTACTTC. This translates into CASSYFGRGRLEQYF.